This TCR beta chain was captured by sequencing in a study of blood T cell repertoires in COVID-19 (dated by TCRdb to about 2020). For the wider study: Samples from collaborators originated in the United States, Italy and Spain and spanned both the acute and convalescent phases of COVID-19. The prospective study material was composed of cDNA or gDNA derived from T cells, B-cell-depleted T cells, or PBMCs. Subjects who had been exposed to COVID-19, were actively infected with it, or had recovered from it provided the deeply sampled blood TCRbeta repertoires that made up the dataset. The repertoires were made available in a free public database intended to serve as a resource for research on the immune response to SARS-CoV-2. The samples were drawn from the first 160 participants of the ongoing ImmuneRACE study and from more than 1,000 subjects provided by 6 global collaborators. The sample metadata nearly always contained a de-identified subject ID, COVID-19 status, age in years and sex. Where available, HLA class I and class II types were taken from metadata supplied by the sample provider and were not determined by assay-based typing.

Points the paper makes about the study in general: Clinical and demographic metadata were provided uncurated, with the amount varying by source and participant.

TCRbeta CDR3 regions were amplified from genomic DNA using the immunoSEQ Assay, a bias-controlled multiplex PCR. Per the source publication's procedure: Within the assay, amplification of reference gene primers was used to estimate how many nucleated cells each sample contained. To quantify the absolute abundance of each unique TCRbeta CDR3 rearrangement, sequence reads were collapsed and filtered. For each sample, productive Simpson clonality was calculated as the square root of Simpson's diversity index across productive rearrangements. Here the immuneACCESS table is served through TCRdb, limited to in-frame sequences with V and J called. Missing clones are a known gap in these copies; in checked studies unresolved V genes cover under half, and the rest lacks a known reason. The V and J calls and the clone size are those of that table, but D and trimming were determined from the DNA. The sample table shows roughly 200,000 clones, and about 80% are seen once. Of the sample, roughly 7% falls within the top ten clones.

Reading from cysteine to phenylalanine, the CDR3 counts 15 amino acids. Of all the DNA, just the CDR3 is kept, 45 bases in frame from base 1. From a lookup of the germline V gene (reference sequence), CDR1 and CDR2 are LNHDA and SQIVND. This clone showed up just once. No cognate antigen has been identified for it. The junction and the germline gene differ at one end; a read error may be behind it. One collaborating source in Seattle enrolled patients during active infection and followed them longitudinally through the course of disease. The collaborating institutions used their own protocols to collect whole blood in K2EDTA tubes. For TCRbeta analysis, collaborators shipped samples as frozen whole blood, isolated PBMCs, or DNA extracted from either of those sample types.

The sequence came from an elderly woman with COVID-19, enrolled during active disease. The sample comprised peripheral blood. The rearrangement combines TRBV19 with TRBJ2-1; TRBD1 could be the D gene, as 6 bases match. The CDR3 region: CASSIGQGSFNEQFF. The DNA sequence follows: TGTGCCAGTAGTATTGGGCAGGGGTCCTTCAATGAGCAGTTCTTC.